Reported below is one T cell receptor beta chain. The data are from a study of radiation and T cells in renal cell carcinoma. Germline assignment: CDR1 SNHLY and CDR2 FYNNEI. This CDR3 has 16 amino acids. V shed 8 bases, J shed 2 bases, and the junction held 10 bases outside the gene matches. Time point in this sample: blood 4 weeks post-SBRT, at nephrectomy. The treatment is: 15 Gy SBRT to primary tumor, nephrectomy 4 weeks later. Nephrectomy followed 15 Gy stereotactic body radiation by 4 weeks. Blood was sampled at baseline, 2 weeks and 4 weeks after SBRT. The method was immunoSEQ multiplex PCR; TCRdb's version includes in-frame clones alone and lacks a portion of them. The data show around 95,000 clones, with 80% to 90% seen just once and roughly 7.9% held by the top ten.

The J gene is TRBJ2-2, the V gene TRBV2; TRBD1 aligns across 8 bases. The source of this sequence is a man in his 60s with renal cell carcinoma. The sample in question was blood, obtained from a patient whose treatment included radiotherapy and nephrectomy. For the CDR3, the DNA is TGTGCCAGCCTACGCCGACAGGGGCAAAACACCGGGGAGCTGTTTTTT. This gives the protein CASLRRQGQNTGELFF.